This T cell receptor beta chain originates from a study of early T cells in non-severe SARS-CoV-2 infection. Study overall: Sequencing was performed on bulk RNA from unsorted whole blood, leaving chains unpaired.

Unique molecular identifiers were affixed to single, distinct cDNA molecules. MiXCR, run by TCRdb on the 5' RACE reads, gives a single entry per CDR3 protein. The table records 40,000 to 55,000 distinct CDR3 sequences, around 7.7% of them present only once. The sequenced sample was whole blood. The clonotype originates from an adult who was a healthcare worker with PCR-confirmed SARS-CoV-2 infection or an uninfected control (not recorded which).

Here the CDR3 DNA reads TGCGCCAGCAGCCAAGATAGCAAGGGCCGGCAGCCCCAGCATTTT. Translating gives CASSQDSKGRQPQHF. The chain is built from TRBV4-3 and TRBJ1-5, with unresolved D. The ends were cut back, 0 bases at V and 7 bases at J, with 13 bases in the middle. CDR3 length: 15 amino acids. Per germline, CDR1 LGHNA and CDR2 YSLEER.